The 23 T cell receptor beta chains given below trace back to one sample, sequenced in a study of vaccination and CD4 T cells after COVID-19 (dated by TCRdb to the early 2020s). The treatment or condition tag for this specimen amounts to: approximately nine-day PBMC culture with coronavirus spike peptide pools or control peptides (ViraFEST assay). The library was generated by PCR. The sequencer listed for this sample is Illumina iSeq 100. DNA from cultured CD4+ T cells was subjected to TCR sequencing with the Oncomine TCR Beta short-read assay at the Johns Hopkins FTIC core. TCRdb reworked the public reads: Q25 trimming with fastp, MiXCR clone assembly, productive beta chains retained. Every entry covers one CDR3 protein and lists the most common genes and DNA from its rows. The sample table records approximately 14,000 distinct CDR3 sequences; nearly 35% of these occur just once. Clones ranked in the top ten supply under 40% of the sample.

Their antigens are not known. Sequenced: cultured CD4+ T cells from blood. All receptors derive from a human donor with COVID-19.

The V gene is TRBV7-9, the J gene TRBJ2-2, with TRBD1 identical over 8 bases. The CDR3 consists of 15 residues. The germline V gene has CDR1 SEHNR and CDR2 FQNEAQ (reference sequence). V dropped 1 base and J dropped 3; count of bases not matched to a gene: 1. The CDR3 DNA sequence: TGTGCCAGCAGCTTAGGGACAGGGTACACCGGGGAGCTGTTTTTT. Translating gives CASSLGTGYTGELFF.

The genes are TRBV6-2 or TRBV6-3 and TRBJ2-3, with 8 bases matching TRBD1. After removal of 0 bases from V and 6 bases from J, the junction contained 8 bases not matched to a gene. CDR1 is MNHEY, CDR2 SVGEGT, per germline. There are 16 residues in the CDR3. The CDR3: CASSYSRQGNLDTQYF. The CDR3 nucleotides are TGTGCCAGCAGTTACTCGAGACAGGGGAATTTGGATACGCAGTATTTT.

The chain employs TRBV3-1 and TRBJ1-6; D is unresolved. Germline V gives CDR1 LGHDT, CDR2 YNNKEL (reference sequence). V was cut by 2 bases and J by 4 bases, with 6 bases left in between. The CDR3 totals 14 residues. This CDR3 reads CASSQREYNSPLHF. The DNA of the CDR3 is TGTGCCAGCAGCCAAAGAGAGTATAATTCACCCCTCCACTTT.

The chain links TRBV20-1 to TRBJ2-1; tentatively, D is TRBD2 (6 bases). Trimming pared 5 bases from V and 9 bases from J, leaving 14 bases between. Germline-derived CDR1 and CDR2 are DFQATT and SNEGSKA (reference sequence). This CDR3 has 12 residues. The CDR3: CSADGGMGEQFF. For the CDR3, the DNA is TGCAGTGCTGACGGGGGTATGGGTGAGCAGTTCTTC.

This clonotype was observed a handful of times. V gene TRBV27 combines with J gene TRBJ1-4, with a possible D match to TRBD1 (6 bases). V lost 0 bases to trimming and J lost 8 bases, with 13 bases between them. Germline lookup yields CDR1 MNHEY and CDR2 SMNVEV (reference sequence). CDR3 length equals 15 residues. The CDR3 is CASSLSGRGTEKLFF. The CDR3 coding sequence is TGTGCCAGCAGTTTATCGGGCAGGGGAACGGAAAAACTGTTTTTT.

V usage is TRBV11-3 and J usage is TRBJ2-7; D gene unclear. Trimming removed 0 bases at V and 1 base at J, with 7 bases between. This CDR3 region has 14 residues. The germline CDR1 and CDR2 sequences are SGHNT and YENEEA. Here the CDR3 DNA reads TGTGCCAGCAGCTTAGAAGGCCGATCCTACGAGCAGTACTTC. Its protein is CASSLEGRSYEQYF.

This clonotype qualifies as hyperexpanded (1% or more). This chain uses TRBV6-2 or TRBV6-3 with TRBJ1-2; D gene uncertain. CDR1 is MNHEY and CDR2 is SVGEGT in the germline V gene. V lost 5 bases and J lost 8, with 24 bases in between. The CDR3 length is 16 residues. The CDR3 nucleotides are TGTGCCAGCAGTCAAGAACGGAGTGCGGGCTATCGGGGCTACACCTTC. Translated: CASSQERSAGYRGYTF.

This clonotype was observed a few times. The V and J genes are TRBV27 and TRBJ2-3; 16 bases line up with TRBD2. Germline CDR1 is MNHEY and CDR2 is SMNVEV (reference sequence). The CDR3 length is 19 residues. V dropped 10 bases and J dropped 4; count of bases not matched to a gene: 17. This chain's CDR3 is CATSRGLAGGPGISDTQYF. The CDR3 DNA sequence: TGTGCCACTTCCCGGGGACTAGCGGGGGGGCCGGGAATCTCAGATACGCAGTATTTT.

J is TRBJ1-5 and V is TRBV6-1; no clear D. CDR1 MNHNS and CDR2 SASEGT come from the germline V gene. With 6 bases removed from V and 6 bases from J, the gap between germline ends came to 6 bases. The CDR3 totals 11 residues. The CDR3 is CASSDPQPQHF. The CDR3 DNA reads TGTGCCAGCAGCGACCCTCAGCCCCAGCATTTT.

The J gene is TRBJ2-7, the V gene TRBV2; D is possibly TRBD1 (5 bases). The V end was cut by 3 bases, the J end by 0 bases, with 12 bases between. The CDR3 totals 15 residues. The germline gives CDR1 SNHLY, CDR2 FYNNEI. This chain's CDR3 is CASSEGKGPSYEQYF. The CDR3 bases are TGTGCCAGCAGTGAGGGGAAGGGGCCCTCCTACGAGCAGTACTTC.

This clonotype was seen only once. The chain uses TRBV5-6 and TRBJ2-7, with 10 bases fitting TRBD1. The CDR3 has 15 residues. Germline V lookup: CDR1 SGHDT, CDR2 YYEEEE. With 3 bases clipped from V and 3 bases from J, the junction kept 6 bases outside the gene matches. The CDR3 DNA sequence: TGTGCCAGCAGCTACACCGGACAGGGGGGCTACGAGCAGTACTTC. It codes for CASSYTGQGGYEQYF.

The chain uses TRBV11-2 and TRBJ2-5; D not resolved. The V gene's germline CDR1 is SGHAT and CDR2 FQNNGV. The ends were cut back, 0 bases at V and 5 bases at J, with 7 bases in the middle. This CDR3 has 13 amino acids. CDR3: CASSLERVETQYF. The CDR3 region has the DNA TGTGCCAGCAGCTTAGAACGGGTCGAGACCCAGTACTTC. Drawing the rest from reference TRBV11-2 and TRBJ2-5, the complete variable domain is EAGVAQSPRYKIIEKRQSVAFWCNPISGHATLYWYQQILGQGPKLLIQFQNNGVVDDSQLPKDRFSAERLKGVDSTLKIQPAKLEDSAVYLCASSLERVETQYFGPGTRLLVL.

The V gene is TRBV12-3 or TRBV12-4, the J gene TRBJ1-1, with D possibly TRBD1 on 5 matching bases. This CDR3 has 16 residues. Trimming took off 1 base at V and 1 base at J, with 13 bases between the two ends. The CDR3 DNA follows: TGTGCCAGCAGTTTAGAGGGGAGAACCAAGAACACTGAAGCTTTCTTT. Translating gives CASSLEGRTKNTEAFF.

The sample holds a few counts of this clonotype. In DNA, the CDR3 is TGTGCCAGCAGTGAATTATCCCCAAATTCACCCCTCCACTTT. Translation gives CASSELSPNSPLHF. This chain uses TRBV2 with TRBJ1-6; unclear D gene. This CDR3 region has 14 residues. Trimming took 2 bases from V and 7 from J, leaving 9 bases between them. The V gene's germline CDR1 is SNHLY and CDR2 FYNNEI.

This chain connects TRBV7-6 to TRBJ2-7, with 11 positions matching TRBD1. The CDR3 extends over 16 amino acids. The V and J ends lost 7 bases and 5 bases, in that order; junction bases with no gene match: 13. CDR1 and CDR2 from the germline V gene are SGHVS and FNYEAQ. The CDR3: CASNPRPGTGGHEQYF. CDR3 nucleotides: TGTGCCAGCAACCCTCGGCCCGGGACAGGGGGACACGAGCAGTACTTC.

This sequence joins TRBV5-1 and TRBJ2-7; D gene uncertain. V lost 4 bases, J lost 5 bases, and 10 bases lay in between. Germline CDR1 and CDR2: SGHRS and YFSETQ. This CDR3 is built from 12 residues. DNA of the CDR3: TGCGCCAGCAGCCTAGATCGCCACGAGCAGTACTTC. As protein: CASSLDRHEQYF.

This clonotype has only a few counts. The V call is TRBV7-2, the J call TRBJ2-3; D is unclear. V dropped 3 bases and J dropped 4 bases, with 8 bases sitting between them. This CDR3 is 13 amino acids long. CDR1 is SGHTA, CDR2 FQGNSA, per germline. CDR3: CASSLPVPDTQYF. The CDR3 DNA is TGTGCCAGCAGCTTGCCTGTCCCAGATACGCAGTATTTT.

CDR3 bases: TGCGCCAGCAGCCGGGGCTCGGGGAGCTCCTACAATGAGCAGTTCTTC. Translated, it gives CASSRGSGSSYNEQFF. The chain is built from TRBV5-1 and TRBJ2-1, with D perhaps assigned TRBD1 or TRBD2 (5 bases each). Germline V CDR1 and CDR2: SGHRS, YFSETQ. The V end lost 4 bases, the J end lost 0 bases, and 14 bases lay between the germline ends. The CDR3 sequence is 16 residues long.

To note about this clonotype: One end of the junction fails to match germline, which may point to a read error. V usage is TRBV7-6 and J usage is TRBJ1-2; D possibly corresponds to TRBD1 (5 bases). The CDR3 length is 12 residues. Germline CDR1 SGHVS, CDR2 FNYEAQ. This CDR3 is CAGSAGRGGYTF. The CDR3 DNA reads as TGTGCCGGCAGCGCAGGGCGGGGTGGCTACACCTTC.

The chain recombines TRBV20-1 with TRBJ1-5, with 8 nucleotides matching TRBD1. The CDR3 is 14 amino acids. J gave up 7 bases and V 5 bases, and 10 bases lay outside the gene matches. Germline CDR1 and CDR2: DFQATT and SNEGSKA (reference sequence). CDR3 protein: CSALDPQGGQPQHF. The CDR3, as DNA: TGCAGTGCTCTTGATCCACAGGGGGGACAGCCCCAGCATTTT.

The chain is built from TRBV7-2 and TRBJ1-3; no clear D gene. The CDR3 contains 13 residues. The V and J ends lost 3 bases and 9 bases respectively, with 12 bases between them. Germline V gene lookup returns CDR1 SGHTA and CDR2 FQGNSA. CDR3 nucleotide sequence: TGTGCCAGCAGCTTCAGGAACGTGGGCACCATATATTTT. Its protein is CASSFRNVGTIYF.

This clonotype was found once. The chain carries TRBV5-1 and TRBJ1-2, with D unresolved. The V end lost 0 bases, the J end lost 7 bases, and 10 bases lay between the germline ends. The CDR3 runs 13 residues. Germline loops: CDR1 SGHRS, CDR2 YFSETQ. CDR3: CASSLAAEGGYTF. CDR3 nucleotide sequence: TGCGCCAGCAGCTTGGCCGCGGAAGGTGGCTACACCTTC.

The rearrangement links TRBV14 to TRBJ1-1; 8 bases match TRBD1. The CDR3 contains 16 residues. Per the germline V gene, CDR1 is SGHDN and CDR2 is FVKESK. With 4 bases clipped from V and 0 bases from J, the junction kept 7 bases outside the gene matches. Written as DNA, the CDR3 is TGTGCCAGCAGCCCGCTCACAGGGGGGGTGAACACTGAAGCTTTCTTT. It translates to CASSPLTGGVNTEAFF.